These 18 T cell receptor beta chains originate from one sample sequenced in a study of cytotoxic CD8 clonotypes in ibrutinib-treated CLL. Profiled with immunoSEQ multiplex PCR; TCRdb holds only in-frame clones, not every one. The sample has around 33,000 clones, roughly two thirds seen once. Sequences were derived from PBMCs, sampled before ibrutinib treatment. These receptors were collected from a human donor with chronic lymphocytic leukemia.

This clone was detected only a few times. The chain joins TRBV28 to TRBJ1-1, with TRBD1 matching 7 bases. The CDR3 runs 15 residues. Germline V gene lookup returns CDR1 MDHEN and CDR2 SYDVKM. V gave up 3 bases and J gave up 6 bases; unmatched junction bases: 10. The DNA for the CDR3 is TGTGCCAGCAGTTTCTCGATTGGGACAGACGCTGAAGCTTTCTTT. It yields the protein CASSFSIGTDAEAFF.

By sample fraction, this clone is medium-sized. The chain links TRBV6-5 to TRBJ2-5; 13 bases match TRBD2. The junction had 2 bases not matched to a gene; V was cut back by 5 bases and J by 5 bases. This CDR3 is 14 amino acids long. Germline values: CDR1 MNHEY, CDR2 SVGAGI. The CDR3 is CASSRLAGGETQYF. CDR3 coding DNA: TGTGCCAGCAGTCGACTAGCGGGAGGCGAGACCCAGTACTTC.

The table lists this clone with a count of one. The CDR3 nucleotides are TGTGCCAGCAGCCACCCCGGGACAGGGACAGATACGCAGTATTTT. This translates into CASSHPGTGTDTQYF. The chain uses TRBV4-2 and TRBJ2-3; TRBD1 agrees at 9 bases. Germline V gives CDR1 LGHNA, CDR2 YNFKEQ. V shed 3 bases and J 3 bases; nucleotides not matched to a gene: 4. The CDR3 consists of 15 residues.

The chain employs TRBV18 and TRBJ1-1; no clear D. The CDR3 is 15 amino acids. Germline loops: CDR1 KGHSH, CDR2 LQKENI. V was shortened by 3 bases and J by 1 base, with 12 bases between the two germline ends. This chain's CDR3 is CASSPIGRGNTEAFF. The CDR3 region has the DNA TGTGCCAGCTCACCGATTGGACGGGGGAACACTGAAGCTTTCTTT.

This clone occurred a few times. J is TRBJ1-2 and V is TRBV6-5, with D possibly TRBD1 on 6 matching bases. Germline-derived CDR1 and CDR2 are MNHEY and SVGAGI. The CDR3 consists of 13 residues. Between the trimmed V and J ends, which lost 4 bases and 8 bases, there was a span of 14 bases. The DNA of the CDR3 is TGTGCCAGCAGTTTCAGGGGAACAGGCGGCTACACCTTC. Residues: CASSFRGTGGYTF.

CDR3 in DNA: TGCGCCAGCAGCCAAGAGAGGGACTTTTACAATGAGCAGTTCTTC. Its protein product is CASSQERDFYNEQFF. V gene TRBV4-3 combines with J gene TRBJ2-1; tentatively, D is TRBD2 (6 bases). Trimming took off 0 bases at V and 4 bases at J, with 10 bases between the two ends. Germline loops: CDR1 LGHNA, CDR2 YSLEER. The CDR3 contains 15 residues.

This chain joins TRBV2 and TRBJ1-2; D gene unclear. The CDR3 contains 13 residues. CDR1 and CDR2 (germline): SNHLY, FYNNEI. The CDR3 region is CVTKRGVGYGYTF. The CDR3 DNA is TGTGTTACGAAGCGGGGAGTCGGGTATGGCTACACCTTC.

This chain links TRBV5-6 with TRBJ1-1; no clear D gene. This CDR3 spans 13 amino acids. CDR1 is SGHDT and CDR2 is YYEEEE in the germline V gene. Trimming pared 2 bases from V and 0 bases from J, leaving 5 bases between. The CDR3 nucleotides are TGTGCCAGCAGCTTCCAGGTGAACACTGAAGCTTTCTTT. This encodes CASSFQVNTEAFF.

This sequence joins TRBV15 and TRBJ1-5, with 7 bases identical to TRBD1. The V gene end was trimmed by 0 bases and the J gene end by 6 bases; junction bases not matched to a gene: 5. The germline V gene encodes CDR1 LNHNV and CDR2 YYDKDF (reference sequence). The CDR3 length is 15 residues. CDR3 in amino acids: CATSRDGQGGQPQHF. The CDR3 nucleotides read TGTGCCACCAGCAGAGATGGTCAGGGGGGTCAGCCCCAGCATTTT.

The rearrangement joins TRBV28 to TRBJ1-1; D perhaps matches TRBD1 (5 bases). This CDR3 has 16 residues. From germline, CDR1 is MDHEN and CDR2 SYDVKM. Trimming cost V 8 bases and J 1 base, with 20 bases left between them. The CDR3 DNA reads TGTGCCAGCCTGGGGCAGGGATGGGGGAAGAACACTGAAGCTTTCTTT. It translates to CASLGQGWGKNTEAFF.

CDR3 DNA sequence: TGTGCCAGCAGCGCCGGACTAGTAGGATCCTACGAGCAGTACTTC. Its protein product is CASSAGLVGSYEQYF. V gene TRBV9 combines with J gene TRBJ2-7, with 7 bases that match TRBD2. This CDR3 comprises 15 residues. Germline V gives CDR1 SGDLS, CDR2 YYNGEE. The V and J ends lost 3 bases and 1 base, in that order; junction bases with no gene match: 7.

The chain joins TRBV6-5 to TRBJ2-4; D is possibly TRBD1 (6 bases). This CDR3 has 14 residues. V lost 0 bases to trimming and J lost 4 bases, with 7 bases between them. Germline CDR1 reads MNHEY; CDR2 reads SVGAGI. For the CDR3, the DNA is TGTGCCAGCAGTTACTCAGGACAGAAAAACATTCAGTACTTC. Protein sequence: CASSYSGQKNIQYF.

V gene TRBV5-1 combines with J gene TRBJ2-5; D is uncertain. Germline assignment: CDR1 SGHRS and CDR2 YFSETQ. The V end was cut by 5 bases, the J end by 1 base, with 6 bases between. This CDR3 is 12 amino acids long. The chain's CDR3 is CASSNPQETQYF. The CDR3 bases are TGCGCCAGCAGTAATCCCCAAGAGACCCAGTACTTC.

This chain joins TRBV6-1 and TRBJ1-4; TRBD1 aligns across 10 bases. The CDR3 totals 14 residues. Germline V CDR1 and CDR2: MNHNS, SASEGT. V shed 6 bases and J 8 bases; nucleotides not matched to a gene: 6. Here the CDR3 DNA reads TGTGCCAGCAGGGGTAGGGGACAGGGGGAAAAACTGTTTTTT. Amino acids: CASRGRGQGEKLFF.

V usage is TRBV28 and J usage is TRBJ2-5, with 7 bases lining up with TRBD1. The CDR3 has 13 amino acids. The V gene end was trimmed by 3 bases and the J gene end by 2 bases; junction bases not matched to a gene: 0. Germline V gene sequence: CDR1 MDHEN, CDR2 SYDVKM. The CDR3 sequence: CASSLGQQETQYF. The CDR3 nucleotides are TGTGCCAGCAGTTTGGGACAGCAAGAGACCCAGTACTTC.

The genes are TRBV28 and TRBJ1-6; no firm D call. The CDR3 sequence is 13 residues long. V lost 6 bases and J 8 bases, leaving 11 bases between the germline ends. Germline-derived CDR1 and CDR2 are MDHEN and SYDVKM. The chain's CDR3 is CASSLLSDSPLHF. The CDR3 DNA reads as TGTGCCAGCAGCCTCCTCTCGGATTCACCCCTCCACTTT.

This clone has more than one count but fewer than ten. The chain is built from TRBV12-5 and TRBJ2-7, with D unclear. V lost 3 bases and J 0 bases, leaving 3 bases between the germline ends. The CDR3 is made up of 12 amino acids. Germline values: CDR1 LGHNT, CDR2 FRNRAP. CDR3 sequence reads: CASGFSSYEQYF. CDR3 bases: TGTGCTAGTGGTTTTAGCTCCTACGAGCAGTACTTC.

In its sample, this clone was seen a few times. The chain has TRBV18 and TRBJ2-2; D gene unclear. In germline, CDR1 is KGHSH, CDR2 LQKENI. The CDR3 runs to 15 residues. Trimming pared 4 bases from V and 0 bases from J, leaving 9 bases between. The DNA for the CDR3 is TGTGCCAGCTCACTGACACTTACGAACACCGGGGAGCTGTTTTTT. It codes for CASSLTLTNTGELFF. Complete variable domain (other parts from reference TRBV18 and TRBJ2-2): NAGVMQNPRHLVRRRGQEARLRCSPMKGHSHVYWYRQLPEEGLKFMVYLQKENIIDESGMPKERFSAEFPKEGPSILRIQQVVRGDSAAYFCASSLTLTNTGELFFGEGSRLTVL.